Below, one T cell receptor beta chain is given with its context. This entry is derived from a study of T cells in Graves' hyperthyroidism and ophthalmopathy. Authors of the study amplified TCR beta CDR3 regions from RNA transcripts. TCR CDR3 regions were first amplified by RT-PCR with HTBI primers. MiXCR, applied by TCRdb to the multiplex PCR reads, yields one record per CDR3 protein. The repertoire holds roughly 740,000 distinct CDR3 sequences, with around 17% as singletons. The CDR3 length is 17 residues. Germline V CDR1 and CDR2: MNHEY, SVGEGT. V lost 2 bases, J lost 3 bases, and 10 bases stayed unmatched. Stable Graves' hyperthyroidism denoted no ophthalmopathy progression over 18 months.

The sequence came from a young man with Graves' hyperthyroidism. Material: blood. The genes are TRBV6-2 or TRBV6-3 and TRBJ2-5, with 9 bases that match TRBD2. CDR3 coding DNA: TGTGCCAGCAGTTACCTGAAGAGTAGCGGGAGAGAAGAGACCCAGTACTTC. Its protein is CASSYLKSSGREETQYF.